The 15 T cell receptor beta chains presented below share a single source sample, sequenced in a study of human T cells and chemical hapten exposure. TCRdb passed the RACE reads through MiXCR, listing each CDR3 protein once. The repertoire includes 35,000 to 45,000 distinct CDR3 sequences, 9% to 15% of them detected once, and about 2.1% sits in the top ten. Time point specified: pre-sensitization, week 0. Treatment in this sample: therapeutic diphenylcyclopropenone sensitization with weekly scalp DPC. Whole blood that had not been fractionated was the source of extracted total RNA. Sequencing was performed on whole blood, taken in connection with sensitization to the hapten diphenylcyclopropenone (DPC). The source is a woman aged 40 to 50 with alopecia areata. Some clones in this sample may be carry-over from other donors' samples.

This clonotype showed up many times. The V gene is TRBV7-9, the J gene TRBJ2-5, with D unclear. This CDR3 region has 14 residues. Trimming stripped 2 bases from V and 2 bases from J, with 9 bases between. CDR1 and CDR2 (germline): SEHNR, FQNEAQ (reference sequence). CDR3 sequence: CASSLPDRQETQYF. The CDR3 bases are TGTGCCAGCAGCTTACCGGACCGGCAAGAGACCCAGTACTTC.

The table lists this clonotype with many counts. The CDR3 DNA reads TGTGCCAGCTCACCCGCAGGGCCCCCCTACGAGCAGTACTTC. It encodes CASSPAGPPYEQYF. The chain uses TRBV18 and TRBJ2-7; perhaps TRBD1 as D (5 bases). In germline, CDR1 is KGHSH, CDR2 LQKENI. Trimming left V 3 bases short and J 2 bases short, with 11 bases between. This CDR3 is built from 14 residues.

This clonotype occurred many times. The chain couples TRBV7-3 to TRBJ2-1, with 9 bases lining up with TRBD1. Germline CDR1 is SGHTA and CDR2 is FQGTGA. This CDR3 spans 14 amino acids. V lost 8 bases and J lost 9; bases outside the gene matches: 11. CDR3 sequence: CASGTGQGNLEQFF. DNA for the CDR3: TGTGCCAGCGGAACGGGACAGGGTAATCTTGAGCAGTTCTTC.

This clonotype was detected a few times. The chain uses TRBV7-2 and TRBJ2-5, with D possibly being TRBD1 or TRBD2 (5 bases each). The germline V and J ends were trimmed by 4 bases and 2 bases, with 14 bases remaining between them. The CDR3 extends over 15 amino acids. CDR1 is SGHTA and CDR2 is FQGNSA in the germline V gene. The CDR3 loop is CASSWDPLEQETQYF. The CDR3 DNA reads TGTGCCAGCAGCTGGGACCCTCTAGAGCAAGAGACCCAGTACTTC.

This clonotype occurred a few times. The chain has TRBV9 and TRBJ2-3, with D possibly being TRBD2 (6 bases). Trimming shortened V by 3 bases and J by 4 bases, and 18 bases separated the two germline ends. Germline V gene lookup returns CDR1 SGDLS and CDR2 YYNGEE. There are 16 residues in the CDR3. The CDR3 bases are TGTGCCAGCAGCGCCATGACTTCGCGGGATCCAGATACGCAGTATTTT. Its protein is CASSAMTSRDPDTQYF.

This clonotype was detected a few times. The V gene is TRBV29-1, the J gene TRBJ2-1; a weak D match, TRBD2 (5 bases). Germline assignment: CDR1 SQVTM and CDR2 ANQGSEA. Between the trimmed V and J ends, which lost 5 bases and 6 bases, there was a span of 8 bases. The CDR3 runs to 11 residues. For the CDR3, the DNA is TGCAGCGTTCGGGGAGTCAATGAGCAGTTCTTC. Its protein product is CSVRGVNEQFF.

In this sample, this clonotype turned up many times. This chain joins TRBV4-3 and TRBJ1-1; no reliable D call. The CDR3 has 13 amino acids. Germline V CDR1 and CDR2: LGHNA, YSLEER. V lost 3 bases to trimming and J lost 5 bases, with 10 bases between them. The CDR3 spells CASSQMGNTEAFF. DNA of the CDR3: TGCGCCAGCAGCCAGATGGGAAATACTGAAGCTTTCTTT.

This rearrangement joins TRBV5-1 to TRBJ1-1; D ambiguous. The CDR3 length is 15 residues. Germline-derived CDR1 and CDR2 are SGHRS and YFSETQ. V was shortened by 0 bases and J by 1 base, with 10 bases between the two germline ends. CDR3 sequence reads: CASSLEDPENTEAFF. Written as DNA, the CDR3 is TGCGCCAGCAGCTTGGAAGACCCAGAGAACACTGAAGCTTTCTTT.

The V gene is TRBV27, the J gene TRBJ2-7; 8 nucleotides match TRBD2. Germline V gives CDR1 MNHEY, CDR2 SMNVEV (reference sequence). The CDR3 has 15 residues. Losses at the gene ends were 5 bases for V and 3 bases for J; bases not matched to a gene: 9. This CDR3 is CASSGQGLGFYEQYF. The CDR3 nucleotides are TGTGCCAGCAGTGGGCAGGGACTAGGGTTCTACGAGCAGTACTTC.

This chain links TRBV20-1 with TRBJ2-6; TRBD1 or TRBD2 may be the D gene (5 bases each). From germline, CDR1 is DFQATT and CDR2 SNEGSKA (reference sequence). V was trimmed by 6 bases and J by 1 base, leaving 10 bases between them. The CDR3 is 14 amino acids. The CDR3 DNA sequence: TGCAGTGCGAGGGACCAATCTGGGGCCAACGTCCTGACTTTC. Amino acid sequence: CSARDQSGANVLTF.

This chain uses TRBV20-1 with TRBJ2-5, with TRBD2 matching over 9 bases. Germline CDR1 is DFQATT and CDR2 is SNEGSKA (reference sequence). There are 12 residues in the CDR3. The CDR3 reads CRCGRGGETQYF. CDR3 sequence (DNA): TGCAGGTGCGGGAGGGGAGGAGAGACCCAGTACTTC.

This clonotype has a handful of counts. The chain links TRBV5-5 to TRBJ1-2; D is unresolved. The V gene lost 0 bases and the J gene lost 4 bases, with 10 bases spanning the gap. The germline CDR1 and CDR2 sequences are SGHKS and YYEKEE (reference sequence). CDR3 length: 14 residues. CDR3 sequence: CASSLERGTYGYTF. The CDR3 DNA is TGTGCCAGCAGCTTGGAACGGGGTACCTATGGCTACACCTTC. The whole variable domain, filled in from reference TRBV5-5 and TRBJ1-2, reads DAGVTQSPTHLIKTRGQQVTLRCSPISGHKSVSWYQQVLGQGPQFIFQYYEKEERGRGNFPDRFSARQFPNYSSELNVNALLLGDSALYLCASSLERGTYGYTFGSGTRLTVV.

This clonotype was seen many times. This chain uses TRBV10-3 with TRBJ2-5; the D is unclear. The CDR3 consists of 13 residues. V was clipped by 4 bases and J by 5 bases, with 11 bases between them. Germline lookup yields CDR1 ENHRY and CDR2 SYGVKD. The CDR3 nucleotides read TGTGCCATCAGTGGTGGTAGCCGGGAGACCCAGTACTTC. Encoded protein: CAISGGSRETQYF.

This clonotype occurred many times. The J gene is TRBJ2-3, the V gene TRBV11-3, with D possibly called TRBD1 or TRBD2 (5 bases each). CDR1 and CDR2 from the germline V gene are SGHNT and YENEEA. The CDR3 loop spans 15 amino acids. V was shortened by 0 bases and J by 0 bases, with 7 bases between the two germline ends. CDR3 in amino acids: CASSLEGRSTDTQYF. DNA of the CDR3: TGTGCCAGCAGCTTAGAGGGACGAAGCACAGATACGCAGTATTTT.

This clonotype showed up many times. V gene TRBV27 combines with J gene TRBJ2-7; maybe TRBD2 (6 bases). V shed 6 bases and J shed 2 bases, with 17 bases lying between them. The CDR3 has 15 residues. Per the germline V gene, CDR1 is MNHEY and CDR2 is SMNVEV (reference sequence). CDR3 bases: TGTGCCAGCAGCCGGCGGGGCACCCCTACCTACGAGCAGTACTTC. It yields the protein CASSRRGTPTYEQYF.